This T cell receptor beta chain was obtained from a study of blood T cell repertoires in COVID-19. A single count supports this clone. In the original workflow: Researchers report that nucleated cell counts were estimated from reference gene primer amplification. Only in-frame clones appear in the TCRdb table, and some are missing; sequencing was by immunoSEQ multiplex PCR. D and trimming were read from the DNA, whereas the V and J calls and clone size are those reported in that table. There are 75,000 to 90,000 clones in the sample; 75% to 85% occur only once, and 35% to 40% lies in the top ten. This CDR3 is 13 amino acids long. Trimming left V 7 bases short and J 7 bases short, with 17 bases between.

The receptor was isolated from a man in his 60s with COVID-19, enrolled during active disease. Sequencing was done on a sample of peripheral blood. This chain connects TRBV12-3 or TRBV12-4 to TRBJ2-7; TRBD1 might be the D (5 bases). The CDR3 DNA sequence: TGTGCCAGCAATCACGTCAGGGAAGGGGAGCAGTACTTC. Residues: CASNHVREGEQYF.